A selection of T cell receptor beta chains follows, all from one sample in a study of Ad26.COV2.S vaccination and SARS-CoV-2 variants. Clones were read by immunoSEQ multiplex PCR, and TCRdb kept only the in-frame ones, dropping some. The table includes around 140,000 clones, 75% to 90% detected once. Material: peripheral blood, obtained after recovery from COVID-19. The receptors were gathered from a human donor who had recovered from COVID-19. Both conserved end residues are part of each CDR3. Fields, in order: V gene, J gene, CDR3 protein.

V gene: TRBV19; J gene: TRBJ2-2; CDR3 protein: CASSMFQGTGTGELFF
V gene: TRBV6-6; J gene: TRBJ2-5; CDR3 protein: CASSYGPGRETQYF
V gene: TRBV28; J gene: TRBJ2-2; CDR3 protein: CASSNLRGHRELFF
V gene: TRBV11-3; J gene: TRBJ1-1; CDR3 protein: CASSLEMNTEAFF
V gene: TRBV5-1; J gene: TRBJ2-1; CDR3 protein: CASTRESSYNEQFF
V gene: TRBV19; J gene: TRBJ1-5; CDR3 protein: CASSQPQHF
V gene: TRBV28; J gene: TRBJ1-6; CDR3 protein: CASSFGSGGSPLHF
V gene: TRBV4-3; J gene: TRBJ1-1; CDR3 protein: CASSQALDSLQWNTEAFF
V gene: TRBV7-6; J gene: TRBJ2-5; CDR3 protein: CASSPGTAYQETQYF
V gene: TRBV24-1; J gene: TRBJ2-3; CDR3 protein: CATIPTSCGGAPDTQYF
V gene: TRBV11-2; J gene: TRBJ2-1; CDR3 protein: CASSPGTLIGEQFF
V gene: TRBV2; J gene: TRBJ2-1; CDR3 protein: CASRDGYNEQFF
V gene: TRBV7-9; J gene: TRBJ2-3; CDR3 protein: CASSFRDDTDTQYF
V gene: TRBV7-2; J gene: TRBJ2-1; CDR3 protein: CATSTRQGRSYNEQFF
V gene: TRBV5-4; J gene: TRBJ2-1; CDR3 protein: CASSLVSTNEQFF
V gene: TRBV24-1; J gene: TRBJ1-2; CDR3 protein: CATSRESDYGYTF
V gene: TRBV10-2; J gene: TRBJ2-1; CDR3 protein: CASSGGDTHEFF
V gene: TRBV4-3; J gene: TRBJ1-4; CDR3 protein: CASSQERADSATNEKLFF
V gene: TRBV27; J gene: TRBJ1-1; CDR3 protein: CASRSTLGRTEAFF
V gene: TRBV11-2; J gene: TRBJ2-1; CDR3 protein: CASSVLHTGPGYEQFF
V gene: TRBV28; J gene: TRBJ2-4; CDR3 protein: CASSQRAAGGKNIQYF
V gene: TRBV4-2; J gene: TRBJ1-6; CDR3 protein: CASSQVVGRESPLHF
V gene: TRBV3-1/TRBV3-2; J gene: TRBJ1-1; CDR3 protein: CASSHFGTGNTEAFF
V gene: TRBV12-3/TRBV12-4; J gene: TRBJ1-1; CDR3 protein: CASSYRQVAFF
V gene: TRBV30; J gene: TRBJ2-1; CDR3 protein: CAYKTGTYNEQFF
V gene: TRBV6-4; J gene: TRBJ1-5; CDR3 protein: CASSQGNNQPQHF
V gene: TRBV29-1; J gene: TRBJ2-6; CDR3 protein: CSAYTSGANVLTF
V gene: TRBV25-1; J gene: TRBJ2-7; CDR3 protein: CASSGVGQESSYEQYF
V gene: TRBV2; J gene: TRBJ2-3; CDR3 protein: CASSEVTMGTDTQYF
V gene: TRBV7-2; J gene: TRBJ2-5; CDR3 protein: CASSLGPAAKAQYF
V gene: TRBV19; J gene: TRBJ2-2; CDR3 protein: CASRMTGATGELFF
V gene: TRBV7-9; J gene: TRBJ2-1; CDR3 protein: CASSLVPGPMNEQFF
V gene: TRBV6-5; J gene: TRBJ1-5; CDR3 protein: CASSYSRASNQPQHF
V gene: TRBV5-4; J gene: TRBJ2-5; CDR3 protein: CASSFSQGETQYF
V gene: TRBV28; J gene: TRBJ1-4; CDR3 protein: CASSSPQGLFF
V gene: TRBV6-5; J gene: TRBJ1-1; CDR3 protein: CASSSDPREAFF